Presented here are 22 T cell receptor beta chains from one specimen sequenced in a study of long-term antiretroviral therapy in people with HIV (dated by TCRdb to the early 2020s). The immunoSEQ hsTCRB v3.0 assay was used at survey level resolution to sequence the TRB variable region. The table comes from immuneACCESS by way of TCRdb, which keeps in-frame sequences with V and J called. Part of the clones is missing from these tables; in studies checked, under half for an unresolved V gene and the rest for unknown reasons. Within this sample are about 25,000 clones, with around three quarters of them counted one time only. The ten largest clones represent less than 12% of the sample. The starting material was unsorted PBMCs, obtained 1.2 years after starting antiretroviral therapy. These receptors were obtained from a middle-aged woman with HIV.

This clone occurred once. The chain combines TRBV7-8 with TRBJ1-5; D may be TRBD1 (5 bases). The germline V and J ends were trimmed by 5 bases and 1 base, with 21 bases remaining between them. This CDR3 has 18 amino acids. The germline CDR1 and CDR2 sequences are SGHVS and FQNEAQ. CDR3 bases: TGTGCCAGCAGCCCTGGGGGATGGGGCGATTACAGCAATCAGCCCCAGCATTTT. This codes for CASSPGGWGDYSNQPQHF.

This chain links TRBV13 with TRBJ2-7, with D uncertain. The CDR3 runs 13 residues. V was cut by 0 bases and J by 3 bases, with 6 bases left in between. Germline V lookup: CDR1 PRHDT, CDR2 FYEKMQ (reference sequence). CDR3 bases: TGTGCCAGCAGCTTAGGACAGTTCTACGAGCAGTACTTC. Residues: CASSLGQFYEQYF. Complete variable domain (other parts from reference TRBV13 and TRBJ2-7): AAGVIQSPRHLIKEKRETATLKCYPIPRHDTVYWYQQGPGQDPQFLISFYEKMQSDKGSIPDRFSAQQFSDYHSELNMSSLELGDSALYFCASSLGQFYEQYFGPGTRLTVT.

The chain joins TRBV12-5 to TRBJ1-5; 9 bases agree with TRBD1. V trimming: 1 base; J trimming: 5 bases; junction bases outside the gene matches: 3. The CDR3 runs to 15 residues. CDR1 is LGHNT and CDR2 is FRNRAP in the germline V gene. In DNA form, the CDR3 reads TGTGCTAGTGGTTTGGGAACAGGGGGCTATCAGCCCCAGCATTTT. It specifies CASGLGTGGYQPQHF.

The chain links TRBV9 to TRBJ2-1; 10 bases map to TRBD2. The CDR3 length is 16 residues. Germline lookup yields CDR1 SGDLS and CDR2 YYNGEE. After removal of 2 bases from V and 2 bases from J, the junction contained 4 bases not matched to a gene. The CDR3 sequence is CASSVTAGGPYNEQFF. Written as DNA, the CDR3 is TGTGCCAGCAGCGTGACAGCGGGAGGGCCCTACAATGAGCAGTTCTTC.

The rearrangement links TRBV30 to TRBJ1-3; weak D call: TRBD1 (6 bases). Germline V CDR1 and CDR2: GTSNPN, SVGIG (reference sequence). This CDR3 comprises 15 residues. The V end was cut by 8 bases, the J end by 0 bases, with 17 bases between. In DNA form, the CDR3 reads TGTGCCACCGGGGGCAAACAGACCTCTGGAAACACCATATATTTT. It specifies CATGGKQTSGNTIYF.

This clone was seen a few times. This rearrangement joins TRBV4-1 to TRBJ1-2; D ambiguous. The CDR3 has 15 residues. The V gene lost 0 bases and the J gene lost 2 bases, with 10 bases spanning the gap. The germline V gene has CDR1 MGHRA and CDR2 YSYEKL. The CDR3 loop reads CASSQDELGNYGYTF. Here the CDR3 DNA reads TGCGCCAGCAGCCAAGACGAGTTAGGGAACTATGGCTACACCTTC.

The V gene is TRBV15, the J gene TRBJ1-1; D unclear. The CDR3 totals 12 residues. V gave up 0 bases and J gave up 11 bases, with 10 bases separating them. Germline V gene sequence: CDR1 LNHNV, CDR2 YYDKDF (reference sequence). CDR3 residues: CATSRDPTGAFF. As DNA, the CDR3 is TGTGCCACCAGCAGAGATCCGACGGGGGCTTTCTTT.

This rearrangement joins TRBV30 to TRBJ2-2; 8 bases line up with TRBD2. CDR1 GTSNPN and CDR2 SVGIG come from the germline V gene (reference sequence). The CDR3 length is 14 residues. This CDR3 is CAGRSGSGTGELFF. CDR3 bases: TGTGCTGGAAGGAGCGGGAGTGGCACCGGGGAGCTGTTTTTT. The variable domain in full, completed from reference TRBV30 and TRBJ2-2, reads SQTIHQWPATLVQPVGSPLSLECTVEGTSNPNLYWYRQAAGRGLQLLFYSVGIGQISSEVPQNLSASRPQDRQFILSSKKLLLSDSGFYLCAGRSGSGTGELFFGEGSRLTVL.

The chain joins TRBV29-1 to TRBJ1-4, with a possible D match to TRBD1 (5 bases). Germline V gene lookup returns CDR1 SQVTM and CDR2 ANQGSEA. The CDR3 contains 12 residues. Trimming left V 4 bases short and J 7 bases short, with 10 bases between. The CDR3 spells CSVALTGEKLFF. The DNA of the CDR3 is TGCAGCGTTGCACTTACAGGTGAAAAACTGTTTTTT. The full variable domain, with the rest looked up from reference TRBV29-1 and TRBJ1-4, is SAVISQKPSRDICQRGTSLTIQCQVDSQVTMMFWYRQQPGQSLTLIATANQGSEATYESGFVIDKFPISRPNLTFSTLTVSNMSPEDSSIYLCSVALTGEKLFFGSGTQLSVL.

The chain recombines TRBV27 with TRBJ1-1, with unresolved D. Per the germline V gene, CDR1 is MNHEY and CDR2 is SMNVEV (reference sequence). CDR3 size: 13 residues. Trimming pared 5 bases from V and 2 bases from J, leaving 9 bases between. Here the CDR3 reads CASSLLSNTEAFF. Here the CDR3 DNA reads TGTGCCAGCAGTCTACTCAGTAACACTGAAGCTTTCTTT.

This chain joins TRBV6-5 and TRBJ1-3, with no clear D. V lost 0 bases, J lost 0 bases, and 9 bases lay in between. Germline CDR1 and CDR2: MNHEY and SVGAGI. The CDR3 sequence is 16 residues long. Here the CDR3 reads CASSYSIVASGNTIYF. The CDR3 DNA reads as TGTGCCAGCAGTTACTCGATAGTAGCCTCTGGAAACACCATATATTTT.

A few counts support this clone. The chain combines TRBV27 with TRBJ2-3; TRBD2 matches 8 bases. Per the germline V gene, CDR1 is MNHEY and CDR2 is SMNVEV (reference sequence). CDR3 size: 14 residues. The trim removed 5 bases at V and 6 bases at J, leaving 7 bases unmatched. CDR3 region: CASSLSTSVDTQYF. The CDR3 DNA sequence: TGTGCCAGCAGTCTTTCGACTAGCGTGGATACGCAGTATTTT.

The chain is built from TRBV6-1 and TRBJ2-6, with 12 positions matching TRBD1. The CDR3 has 18 residues. Germline V gives CDR1 MNHNS, CDR2 SASEGT. With V trimmed by 4 bases and J by 1 base, 5 bases remained unmatched. The CDR3 spells CASSARDRGRSGANVLTF. The DNA of the CDR3 is TGTGCCAGCAGTGCTCGGGACAGGGGGCGGTCTGGGGCCAACGTCCTGACTTTC.

The V gene is TRBV19, the J gene TRBJ1-4; D uncertain. The CDR3 extends over 12 amino acids. V dropped 8 bases and J dropped 5 bases, with 9 bases sitting between them. From germline, CDR1 is LNHDA and CDR2 SQIVND (reference sequence). The CDR3: CASGRSNEKLFF. The CDR3 DNA reads as TGTGCCAGTGGCAGATCAAATGAAAAACTGTTTTTT.

The chain couples TRBV27 to TRBJ1-2; TRBD1 is a possible D gene (5 bases). The CDR3 is made up of 13 amino acids. Trimming pared 4 bases from V and 7 bases from J, leaving 13 bases between. The V gene's germline CDR1 is MNHEY and CDR2 SMNVEV (reference sequence). This chain's CDR3 is CASSSPLRGGYTF. Here the CDR3 DNA reads TGTGCCAGCAGTTCCCCCTTGAGGGGTGGCTACACCTTC.

The V gene is TRBV6-5, the J gene TRBJ2-3; 7 bases align to TRBD2. CDR3 length: 15 amino acids. Trimming removed 6 bases from V and 2 bases from J; junction bases left unmatched: 8. The germline CDR1 and CDR2 sequences are MNHEY and SVGAGI. This CDR3 is CASSTPSGNTDTQYF. The CDR3 DNA reads as TGTGCCAGCAGCACGCCAAGCGGGAACACAGATACGCAGTATTTT.

A single count supports this clone. This chain connects TRBV7-6 to TRBJ2-3; the match to TRBD2 covers 11 bases. CDR3 length equals 16 residues. The germline V gene has CDR1 SGHVS and CDR2 FNYEAQ. Losses at the gene ends were 5 bases for V and 0 bases for J; bases not matched to a gene: 4. As DNA, the CDR3 is TGTGCCAGCAGCCTCCGGACTAGCGGGAGCACAGATACGCAGTATTTT. It specifies CASSLRTSGSTDTQYF.

The J gene is TRBJ2-7, the V gene TRBV20-1; unclear D gene. Germline-derived CDR1 and CDR2 are DFQATT and SNEGSKA (reference sequence). The CDR3 is made up of 11 amino acids. The V gene lost 3 bases and the J gene lost 0 bases, with 3 bases spanning the gap. CDR3 bases: TGCAGTGCTAGGGTCTCCTACGAGCAGTACTTC. Its translation is CSARVSYEQYF.

The CDR3 DNA reads as TGTGCCAGCACCGACCGTGGGACAGGGGTATACGAGCAGTACTTC. Its protein is CASTDRGTGVYEQYF. This chain links TRBV6-5 with TRBJ2-7; 10 nucleotides agree with TRBD1. V lost 7 bases to trimming and J lost 4 bases; unmatched junction nucleotides: 10. The CDR3 has 15 residues. The germline V gene has CDR1 MNHEY and CDR2 SVGAGI.

This clone has more than one count but fewer than ten. Sequence at one end of the junction differs from germline and may be a read error. The rearrangement links TRBV15 to TRBJ2-7; D may be TRBD1 (5 bases). The CDR3 contains 14 residues. Germline V gene sequence: CDR1 LNHNV, CDR2 YYDKDF (reference sequence). The CDR3 DNA reads TGTGCCACCAGCAGAGCTCAAACACAGACAGCCGCAAACTTC. Protein sequence: CATSRAQTQTAANF.

This chain links TRBV29-1 with TRBJ1-2; TRBD1 aligns across 11 bases. The CDR3 runs to 14 residues. The V gene's germline CDR1 is SQVTM and CDR2 ANQGSEA. Trimming took 5 bases from V and 3 from J; bases not matched to a gene: 5. The CDR3, as DNA: TGCAGCGTTCCCGGGACAGGGGGTGACTATGGCTACACCTTC. It is translated as CSVPGTGGDYGYTF. Complete variable domain (other parts from reference TRBV29-1 and TRBJ1-2): SAVISQKPSRDICQRGTSLTIQCQVDSQVTMMFWYRQQPGQSLTLIATANQGSEATYESGFVIDKFPISRPNLTFSTLTVSNMSPEDSSIYLCSVPGTGGDYGYTFGSGTRLTVV.

The chain employs TRBV15 and TRBJ1-4; the match to TRBD1 covers 10 bases. The CDR3 spans 15 residues. V shed 3 bases and J 7 bases; nucleotides not matched to a gene: 5. CDR1 is LNHNV, CDR2 YYDKDF, per germline (reference sequence). The CDR3 DNA is TGTGCCACCAGCAGTGAGGACAGGGGGTCTGAAAAACTGTTTTTT. It yields the protein CATSSEDRGSEKLFF. Complete variable domain (other parts from reference TRBV15 and TRBJ1-4): DAMVIQNPRYQVTQFGKPVTLSCSQTLNHNVMYWYQQKSSQAPKLLFHYYDKDFNNEADTPDNFQSRRPNTSFCFLDIRSPGLGDTAMYLCATSSEDRGSEKLFFGSGTQLSVL.